The 3 T cell receptor beta chains in this list originate from one sample, sequenced in a study of control samples from healthy donors and cancer patients. The data were produced by immunoSEQ multiplex PCR, yet TCRdb's version contains in-frame clones alone and is incomplete. The data contain about 120,000 clones, about 93% of them singletons. The source material was blood. These receptors all stem from a man between 25 and 39 years old in good health.

This clone has only one observation. The rearrangement uses TRBV14 and TRBJ1-1, with TRBD1 as a possible D gene (5 bases). CDR1 is SGHDN and CDR2 is FVKESK in the germline V gene. Trimming shortened V by 4 bases and J by 4 bases, and 16 bases separated the two germline ends. The CDR3 extends over 15 amino acids. The chain's CDR3 is CASSLRRLGGTEAFF. CDR3 sequence (DNA): TGTGCCAGCAGCCTAAGGAGATTGGGGGGCACTGAAGCTTTCTTT.

V is TRBV7-9 and J is TRBJ1-2, with D perhaps matching TRBD1 (6 bases). Trimming took off 5 bases at V and 8 bases at J, with 12 bases between the two ends. Germline V gives CDR1 SEHNR, CDR2 FQNEAQ (reference sequence). CDR3 length equals 12 residues. The CDR3 is CASSPRGQGYTF. CDR3 DNA sequence: TGTGCCAGCAGCCCCCGAGGACAGGGCTACACCTTC.

This rearrangement joins TRBV21-1 to TRBJ2-2; the table's D call TRBD1 went unverified against the DNA. TRBV21-1 is a known pseudogene. This CDR3 spans 13 amino acids. CDR3 protein: CASSSGDTGELFF. The DNA for the CDR3 is TGTGCCAGCAGTTCAGGGGACACCGGGGAGCTGTTTTTT.